This T cell receptor (beta chain) is from a study of beta chain features in type 1 diabetes (dated by TCRdb to 2017 to 2018). At the level of the whole study: Patients and healthy donors did not differ in mean age, gender distribution, total cell number or subset yield. A total of 100 million to 110 million sorted cells were examined across all samples, and a strong correlation was observed between cell number per subset and RNA yield. In the study, recently diagnosed type 1 diabetes patients and matched healthy donors were compared on the TCRB repertoires of their sorted circulating CD4+ T cell subsets. Regulatory and stem cell-like memory subsets were obtained from only 8 patients and about 8 healthy donors, while naive and central memory subsets were obtained from all 30 or so donors. The paper as a whole reports these results and caveats: Naive, central memory and regulatory TCRB repertoires appeared more similar among patients than among healthy donors. Because cDNA was sequenced instead of genomic DNA, highly expressing activated cells could be over-represented, though the groups showed no difference in activation or CD3 levels. A moderate but significant shortening of TCRB CDR3 length was observed in type 1 diabetes patients in all four CD4+ subsets. Patients with type 1 diabetes made fewer insertions and deleted more nucleotides at VDJ recombination sites, implying thymic rearrangement abnormalities. Because the HLA sub-analyses included only small numbers of individuals, any influence of HLA type on TCRB rearrangement was left unresolved. PCR may preferentially amplify shorter templates, but because patient and control samples were amplified and corrected together, any resulting skew would affect both groups equally.

V has 0 bases trimmed and J has 14 bases trimmed; junction bases matching no gene number 5. The CDR3 starts with the cysteine, ends with the phenylalanine, and has 13 residues. The entry retains the CDR3 DNA only, 39 bases that are in frame from base 1. The germline V gene supplies CDR1 SGHRS and CDR2 YFSETQ. All of the isolated RNA was reverse transcribed with the High Capacity cDNA Reverse Transcription Kit, so expressed TCRB transcripts were sequenced. Naive, central memory and regulatory T cell samples underwent deep immunoSEQ sequencing, averaging roughly 3.3 million total reads per sample. Sorted cells were lysed in RLT buffer, and RNA was extracted using DNase-treated RNeasy Micro or Mini kits according to cell number. To prevent cross-contamination, every cell subset was processed on its own, while patient and healthy donor samples were processed together. TCRB sequences were amplified from cDNA with the immunoSEQ multiplex PCR, producing 87-bp fragments spanning the CDR3 region. The amplicons were sequenced using the Illumina HiSeq platform. As for the authors' bioinformatics: Synthetic template baselines were used to correct PCR bias computationally, reads within Hamming distance 2 were collapsed together, and singletons that could not be merged were discarded. Reads were aligned against IMGT so that V, D and J genes, CDR3 length and insertions or deletions at six rearrangement sites could be assigned. Clonotype counts were normalized to sorted cell number within each subset before computing true diversity and Gini coefficients with the tcR R package. Repertoire sharing was quantified using the overlap coefficient calculated on TCRB nucleotide sequences. TCRdb's version of the immuneACCESS table is confined to in-frame rearrangements and falls short of the full clone set. An unresolved V gene accounts for under half of the shortfall where checked; the remainder is of unknown origin. D and trimming come from the DNA, and the V and J calls and clone size come from that table. Across this sample there are roughly 38,000 clones, with around 63% seen only once. Of the sample, more than 1.5% is held by the ten largest clones.

This clone was seen more than once but under ten times. This clone's antigen is unknown. Base-call qualities are not available, and no considerably larger clone is one nucleotide away. Each donor gave one peripheral blood draw, averaging approximately 110 mL, which was collected into heparinised tubes. Naive, central memory, regulatory and stem cell-like memory CD4+ T cells were sorted on a BD FACSAria II using a panel including CD45RO, CCR7, CD25, CD127, CD95 and CD27. All sorted populations exceeded 95% purity. PBMCs were separated immediately by Lymphoprep density gradient centrifugation and were stained directly, without being cultured. Samples were stained and sorted in pairs, with one healthy donor and one patient per experiment, so that batch effects were minimized.

This sequence was found in a man younger than 45 with type 1 diabetes. Some clones in this sample may be carry-over from other donors' samples. Recombination joined TRBV5-1 with TRBJ2-1, with TRBD1 matching 10 junction bases. Material: Tregs from blood. The cell subset or site label of this sample denotes: regulatory CD4+ T cells. The CDR3 region has the sequence CASSLALGTGEFF. The sequence in DNA is TGCGCCAGCAGCTTGGCCCTTGGGACAGGGGAGTTCTTC.